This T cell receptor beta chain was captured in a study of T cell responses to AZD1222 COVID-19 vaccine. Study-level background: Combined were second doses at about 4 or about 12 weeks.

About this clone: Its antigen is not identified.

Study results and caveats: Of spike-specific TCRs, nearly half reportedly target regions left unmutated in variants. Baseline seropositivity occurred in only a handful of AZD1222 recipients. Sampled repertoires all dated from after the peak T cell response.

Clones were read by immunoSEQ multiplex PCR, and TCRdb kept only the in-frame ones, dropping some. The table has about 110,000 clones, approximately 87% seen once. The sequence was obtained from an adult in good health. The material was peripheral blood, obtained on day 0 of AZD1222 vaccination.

The CDR3 here is CASSLWGGRTGSNTEAFF. The CDR3 DNA sequence: TGTGCCAGCAGTTTATGGGGCGGTCGGACAGGGTCGAACACTGAAGCTTTCTTT. J is TRBJ1-1 and V is TRBV27; 8 positions match TRBD1. V was pared by 1 base and J by 1 base, with 11 bases of the junction left unmatched. Germline-derived CDR1 and CDR2 are MNHEY and SMNVEV (reference sequence). The CDR3 is made up of 18 amino acids.